The rows below give T cell receptor beta chains drawn from one sample of a study of blood T cell repertoires in COVID-19. Profiling relied on immunoSEQ multiplex PCR, and the TCRdb table lists in-frame clones only, not all of them. The table shows around 100,000 clones, with 80% to 95% occurring only once. Sample: peripheral blood. The source is a man between 70 and 80 years old with acute or convalescent COVID-19. Each CDR3 is given with its conserved first and last residue. D genes are given only for firm matches. Rows may omit the clone size; those that give it use once, few, many or a size class.

clone size: NA; D gene: TRBD1; V gene: TRBV29-1; J gene: TRBJ1-1; CDR3 protein: CSANRDRGEAFF; CDR3 DNA: TGCAGCGCGAACCGGGACAGGGGAGAAGCTTTCTTT
clone size: NA; D gene: TRBD1; V gene: TRBV5-1; J gene: TRBJ1-6; CDR3 protein: CASSVGQGPLNSPLHF; CDR3 DNA: TGCGCCAGCAGCGTAGGACAGGGTCCCCTCAATTCACCCCTCCACTTT
clone size: NA; D gene: TRBD2; V gene: TRBV7-7; J gene: TRBJ2-3; CDR3 protein: CASSRGLANTDTQYF; CDR3 DNA: TGTGCCAGCAGCAGGGGACTAGCGAACACAGATACGCAGTATTTT
clone size: NA; D gene: TRBD1; V gene: TRBV19; J gene: TRBJ2-3; CDR3 protein: CASSRDRLTDTQYF; CDR3 DNA: TGTGCCAGTAGTCGGGACAGGCTCACAGATACGCAGTATTTT
clone size: NA; D gene: NA; V gene: TRBV4-1; J gene: TRBJ2-7; CDR3 protein: CASSQVGGVEQYF; CDR3 DNA: TGCGCCAGCAGCCAAGTTGGAGGGGTCGAGCAGTACTTC
clone size: NA; D gene: TRBD1; V gene: TRBV12-3/TRBV12-4; J gene: TRBJ2-1; CDR3 protein: CASRETGGSQFF; CDR3 DNA: TGTGCCAGCAGAGAGACAGGGGGGAGTCAGTTCTTC
clone size: few; D gene: TRBD2; V gene: TRBV6-4; J gene: TRBJ2-1; CDR3 protein: CASSQLGGGQGEQFF; CDR3 DNA: TGTGCCAGCAGCCAGCTGGGCGGGGGGCAAGGTGAGCAGTTCTTC
clone size: NA; D gene: NA; V gene: TRBV20-1; J gene: TRBJ1-1; CDR3 protein: CSASRLGGVSTEAFF; CDR3 DNA: TGCAGTGCTAGTCGCCTGGGAGGGGTAAGCACTGAAGCTTTCTTT
clone size: NA; D gene: NA; V gene: TRBV6-5; J gene: TRBJ1-1; CDR3 protein: CASSFWGLTEAFF; CDR3 DNA: TGTGCCAGCAGTTTCTGGGGACTGACTGAAGCTTTCTTT
clone size: NA; D gene: TRBD1; V gene: TRBV28; J gene: TRBJ1-2; CDR3 protein: CATSGTGNGYTF; CDR3 DNA: TGTGCCACCTCCGGGACAGGTAACGGCTACACCTTC
clone size: NA; D gene: NA; V gene: TRBV11-2; J gene: TRBJ1-2; CDR3 protein: CASSLSGAALYGYTF; CDR3 DNA: TGTGCCAGCAGCTTAAGTGGGGCGGCCCTATATGGCTACACCTTC
clone size: NA; D gene: NA; V gene: TRBV4-2; J gene: TRBJ2-3; CDR3 protein: CASSQVGPVQYF; CDR3 DNA: TGTGCCAGCAGCCAAGTGGGCCCCGTGCAGTATTTT
clone size: NA; D gene: NA; V gene: TRBV6-5; J gene: TRBJ1-2; CDR3 protein: CASSFGGGYGYTF; CDR3 DNA: TGTGCCAGCAGTTTCGGGGGGGGCTATGGCTACACCTTC
clone size: NA; D gene: NA; V gene: TRBV2; J gene: TRBJ1-1; CDR3 protein: CASSGIENTEAFF; CDR3 DNA: TGTGCCAGCAGCGGGATAGAGAACACTGAAGCTTTCTTT
clone size: NA; D gene: TRBD2; V gene: TRBV18; J gene: TRBJ2-7; CDR3 protein: CASSPGQTSSHEQYF; CDR3 DNA: TGTGCCAGCTCACCCGGGCAGACTAGCAGCCACGAGCAGTACTTC
clone size: NA; D gene: TRBD2; V gene: TRBV7-9; J gene: TRBJ2-7; CDR3 protein: CASSLGGLAPYF; CDR3 DNA: TGTGCCAGCAGCTTAGGGGGACTAGCGCCGTACTTC
clone size: NA; D gene: NA; V gene: TRBV28; J gene: TRBJ1-5; CDR3 protein: CASSLSGRNQPQHF; CDR3 DNA: TGTGCCAGCAGTTTAAGTGGGAGAAATCAGCCCCAGCATTTT
clone size: NA; D gene: NA; V gene: TRBV6-6; J gene: TRBJ2-3; CDR3 protein: CASSFLTGGGDTQYF; CDR3 DNA: TGTGCCAGCAGTTTTCTAACGGGGGGCGGAGATACGCAGTATTTT
clone size: once; D gene: NA; V gene: TRBV6-6; J gene: TRBJ1-1; CDR3 protein: CASIRRGEGSEAFF; CDR3 DNA: TGTGCCAGCATACGGCGGGGGGAAGGGTCTGAAGCTTTCTTT
clone size: once; D gene: TRBD1; V gene: TRBV2; J gene: TRBJ1-1; CDR3 protein: CARTGQGMRKGTEAFF; CDR3 DNA: TGTGCCAGGACCGGACAGGGAATGAGGAAAGGGACTGAAGCTTTCTTT
clone size: NA; D gene: NA; V gene: TRBV7-9; J gene: TRBJ1-4; CDR3 protein: CASSLERANEKLFF; CDR3 DNA: TGTGCCAGCAGCTTAGAGAGGGCAAATGAAAAACTGTTTTTT
clone size: NA; D gene: NA; V gene: TRBV10-3; J gene: TRBJ1-5; CDR3 protein: CAISEGQIYSNQPQHF; CDR3 DNA: TGTGCCATCAGTGAGGGACAGATTTATAGCAATCAGCCCCAGCATTTT
clone size: NA; D gene: TRBD2; V gene: TRBV27; J gene: TRBJ2-1; CDR3 protein: CASTLLAGSSYNEQFF; CDR3 DNA: TGTGCCAGCACCCTACTAGCGGGGAGCTCCTACAATGAGCAGTTCTTC
clone size: NA; D gene: NA; V gene: TRBV10-3; J gene: TRBJ1-6; CDR3 protein: CAISASSSYNSPLHF; CDR3 DNA: TGTGCCATCAGTGCGTCGAGCTCCTATAATTCACCCCTCCACTTT
clone size: NA; D gene: NA; V gene: TRBV27; J gene: TRBJ2-1; CDR3 protein: CASMTSSYNEQFF; CDR3 DNA: TGTGCCAGCATGACTAGCTCCTACAATGAGCAGTTCTTC
clone size: NA; D gene: TRBD1; V gene: TRBV19; J gene: TRBJ2-3; CDR3 protein: CASSIDFSAGGADTQYF; CDR3 DNA: TGTGCCAGTAGTATAGATTTTTCGGCAGGGGGCGCAGATACGCAGTATTTT
clone size: NA; D gene: TRBD1; V gene: TRBV6-5; J gene: TRBJ1-2; CDR3 protein: CASSQTFSTGAGYTF; CDR3 DNA: TGTGCCAGCAGCCAAACTTTTAGTACAGGGGCCGGCTACACCTTC
clone size: NA; D gene: TRBD1; V gene: TRBV3-1/TRBV3-2; J gene: TRBJ1-3; CDR3 protein: CASSQRRRDSSGNTIYF; CDR3 DNA: TGTGCCAGCAGCCAAAGGCGGAGGGACAGCTCTGGAAACACCATATATTTT
clone size: NA; D gene: TRBD1; V gene: TRBV5-6; J gene: TRBJ1-6; CDR3 protein: CASSTGQGGSPLHF; CDR3 DNA: TGTGCCAGCAGCACGGGACAGGGCGGTTCACCCCTCCACTTT
clone size: NA; D gene: NA; V gene: TRBV13; J gene: TRBJ2-7; CDR3 protein: CASSLGRGTPIEQYF; CDR3 DNA: TGTGCCAGCAGCTTAGGCCGGGGGACCCCCATCGAGCAGTACTTC
clone size: once; D gene: TRBD2; V gene: TRBV6-6; J gene: TRBJ2-1; CDR3 protein: CASSYTGTSGNNEQFF; CDR3 DNA: TGTGCCAGCAGTTACACCGGGACTAGCGGCAACAATGAGCAGTTCTTC
clone size: NA; D gene: NA; V gene: TRBV27; J gene: TRBJ2-7; CDR3 protein: CASSRSASYEQYF; CDR3 DNA: TGTGCCAGCAGTAGGAGCGCCTCCTACGAGCAGTACTTC
clone size: NA; D gene: NA; V gene: TRBV11-2; J gene: TRBJ2-1; CDR3 protein: CASRGQHNEQFF; CDR3 DNA: TGTGCCAGCAGGGGGCAGCATAATGAGCAGTTCTTC
clone size: NA; D gene: NA; V gene: TRBV5-1; J gene: TRBJ1-4; CDR3 protein: CASSQDPGRHEKLFF; CDR3 DNA: TGCGCCAGCAGCCAGGACCCGGGGAGGCATGAAAAACTGTTTTTT
clone size: NA; D gene: NA; V gene: TRBV5-4; J gene: TRBJ2-1; CDR3 protein: CASSLDSGEYNEQFF; CDR3 DNA: TGTGCCAGCAGCTTGGATTCAGGGGAATACAATGAGCAGTTCTTC
clone size: NA; D gene: TRBD1; V gene: TRBV2; J gene: TRBJ2-7; CDR3 protein: CASSEGVRDRGYEQYF; CDR3 DNA: TGTGCCAGCAGTGAAGGGGTCCGGGACAGGGGCTACGAGCAGTACTTC
clone size: NA; D gene: TRBD2; V gene: TRBV7-3; J gene: TRBJ2-7; CDR3 protein: CASSLSPTSGSKQHEQYF; CDR3 DNA: TGTGCCAGCAGCTTATCACCGACTAGCGGGAGTAAACAGCACGAGCAGTACTTC
clone size: once; D gene: TRBD1; V gene: TRBV5-4; J gene: TRBJ2-3; CDR3 protein: CASTGDRGTDTQYF; CDR3 DNA: TGTGCCAGCACGGGTGACAGGGGGACAGATACGCAGTATTTT
clone size: NA; D gene: NA; V gene: TRBV30; J gene: TRBJ2-3; CDR3 protein: CAWSVVGDTQYF; CDR3 DNA: TGTGCCTGGAGTGTAGTCGGAGATACGCAGTATTTT
clone size: NA; D gene: NA; V gene: TRBV6-5; J gene: TRBJ2-3; CDR3 protein: CASWVQGRSDTQYF; CDR3 DNA: TGTGCCAGCTGGGTCCAGGGGCGGTCAGATACGCAGTATTTT
clone size: NA; D gene: TRBD1; V gene: TRBV19; J gene: TRBJ1-6; CDR3 protein: CASSFGQGNSPLHF; CDR3 DNA: TGTGCCAGTAGCTTCGGACAGGGGAACTCACCCCTCCACTTT